This record covers a single T cell receptor (beta chain). Its target is not known. The data were taken from a study of T cell repertoires in cytomegalovirus infection. Study summary: A matching HLA type, together with CMV infection, was signaled by public TCR beta signatures.

Germline CDR1 reads LGHNA; CDR2 reads YSLEER. V shed 6 bases and J shed 3 bases, with 14 bases lying between them. CDR3 size: 14 residues. TCRdb called the reads again in MiXCR, with one record for every CDR3 protein. The sample includes about 700,000 distinct CDR3 sequences, roughly 36% of them seen just once. Overall study results and limits: Cumulative public TCR beta family frequency identified CMV carriers with the relevant HLA. Within the response measured ex vivo, HLA-C-restricted CMV-specific TCR beta clonotypes were dominant.

The sequenced sample was cultured PBMCs, obtained from culture after CMV antigen stimulation. J is TRBJ1-1 and V is TRBV4-3, with TRBD1 as a possible D gene (5 bases). This TCR came from a human donor in good health (CMV status not recorded). Some clones in this sample may be carry-over from other donors' samples. The CDR3 region has the DNA TGCGCCAGCAGACCCGACAGAAGACACACTGAAGCTTTCTTT. It is translated as CASRPDRRHTEAFF.